This T cell receptor beta chain stems from a study of T cell responses to AZD1222 COVID-19 vaccine (dated by TCRdb to the early 2020s). Broadly, across the study: TCR sequencing was performed for roughly 240 trial participants, of whom 200 to 210 were given two doses of AZD1222 and some 26 were given two doses of MenACWY control vaccine. Trial participants were enrolled by age into 18-55, 56-69 and 70-plus year subgroups, with 148, 28 and 57 TCR-sequenced participants respectively. Results the study describes overall, beyond this receptor: Conclusions about previously exposed vaccinees were limited because only 6 or 7 AZD1222 recipients were SARS-CoV-2 seropositive at baseline. Most participants were white British and females outnumbered males, and the authors suggested that clonal diversity may have been underestimated. No day 14 peak-response samples were available, so repertoires were characterized only after the peak T cell response. In the small 56-69-year group, the increase in depth fell short of significance, most likely because of low power. A significant rise in spike-specific TCR breadth and depth was observed after two AZD1222 doses relative to day 0 and relative to MenACWY recipients. Reportedly, almost half of the unique spike-specific TCRs recognized epitopes lying outside the regions that are mutated in the B.1.351 and B.1.1.7 variants. CD4 TCRs associated with the vaccine covered the entire spike protein, and the dominant responses were in regions 160-218 and 743-854.

On this clone: Its antigen target is currently unknown. No quality values exist for individual bases; no much larger clone is one base distant.

Sample time point, as interpreted from the label and publication: about 28 days (+/-7) after the second vaccine dose. AZD1222 recipients with second doses at about 4 weeks or about 12 weeks were pooled, because spike-specific TCR depth and breadth did not differ between schedules. Vaccinee samples were obtained from the UK trials COV001 and COV002, which included a single-blind randomized controlled phase 2/3 trial of AZD1222 (ChAdOx1 nCoV-19) in healthy adults. For TCRbeta chain sequencing, PBMC samples were collected from trial participants at day 0 and at day 28 after the second dose. Trimming takes 0 bases from V and 3 bases from J, and the germline ends sit 9 bases apart. In the germline V gene, CDR1 corresponds to MNHEY and CDR2 to SVGAGI. CDR3 length: 15 amino acids, cysteine to phenylalanine. CDR3 DNA only is kept here, 45 bases in frame from base 1. The CDR3 regions of human TCRbeta chains were subjected to immunosequencing. The original methods were these. Repertoire TCRs were checked for matches against a reference library of SARS-CoV-2-specific TCRs that had been generated using the MIRA antigen-specificity platform. Breadth meant the fraction of unique TCRs that were SARS-CoV-2-associated, whereas depth meant the fraction of total T cells that were SARS-CoV-2-associated. Using the MIRA data, every spike-specific TCR was mapped to the spike region that the TCR reacted to and assigned to either a CD4 or a CD8 class. Log10-transformed breadth and depth values were compared by one-way ANOVA with Sidak's multiple comparisons tests. TCRdb obtained this table from immuneACCESS and retained in-frame rearrangements with V and J assigned. These tables miss some clones; where compared with another copy, unresolved V genes account for less than half of the shortfall, and the remainder is unexplained. For V, J and clone size, that table is used; D and trimming come from the DNA. For this sample the table gives 150,000 or so clones, of which 85% to 95% were detected only once. The ten largest make up over 1.2% of the sample.

The sequence came from an adult who received the AZD1222 COVID-19 vaccine. Specimen: peripheral blood, collected 28 days after the second AZD1222 dose. Rearrangement joined TRBV6-5 to TRBJ1-5; the D gene remains uncertain. The CDR3 is CASSYSQAPNQPQHF. The nucleotide sequence is TGTGCCAGCAGTTACTCCCAAGCCCCCAATCAGCCCCAGCATTTT.